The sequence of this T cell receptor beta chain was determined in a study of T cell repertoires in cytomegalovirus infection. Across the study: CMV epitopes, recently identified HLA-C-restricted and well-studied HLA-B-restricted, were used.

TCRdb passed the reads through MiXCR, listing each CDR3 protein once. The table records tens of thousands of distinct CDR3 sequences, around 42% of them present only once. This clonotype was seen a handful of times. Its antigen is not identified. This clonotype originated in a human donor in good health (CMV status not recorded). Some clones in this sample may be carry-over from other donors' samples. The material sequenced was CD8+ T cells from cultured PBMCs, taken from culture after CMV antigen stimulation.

Here the CDR3 reads CASSPRGANIGQETQYF. CDR3 DNA sequence: TGTGCCAGCAGCCCGAGGGGGGCCAACATAGGACAAGAGACCCAGTACTTC. The genes are TRBV7-9 and TRBJ2-5, with D perhaps TRBD1 or TRBD2 (6 bases each). V was pared by 5 bases and J by 2 bases, with 21 bases between. Germline assignment: CDR1 SEHNR and CDR2 FQNEAQ (reference sequence). CDR3 length: 17 residues.